This T cell receptor beta chain derives from a study of response to subunit inactivated influenza vaccine. Findings and caveats of the study: Seasonal influenza vaccination, on each occasion, was suggested by the authors to recruit few new T cells.

Each CDR3 protein is one row after TCRdb ran MiXCR on the RT-PCR reads. The sample gives 300,000 to 350,000 distinct CDR3 sequences, 21% of which show up once; 10% is in the top ten. The table lists this clonotype with a few counts. Its specificity is unknown. CDR3 size: 18 residues. Germline CDR1 reads SGHRS; CDR2 reads YFSETQ. With 3 bases clipped from V and 2 bases from J, the junction kept 14 bases outside the gene matches. The chain combines TRBV5-1 with TRBJ1-1; TRBD1 aligns across 9 bases. The sequence was collected from a man aged 50 to 69 who received an inactivated influenza vaccine. The sequences come from PBMCs from blood, collected approximately 20 months after vaccination. The CDR3 DNA reads as TGCGCCAGCAGCTCGGGACAGGGCTTAGGGCGTCTAAACACTGAAGCTTTCTTT. Its protein is CASSSGQGLGRLNTEAFF.